This T cell receptor beta chain was retrieved from a study of cytomegalovirus exposure and HLA in healthy donors. General study findings and limits: There were some public TCRs occurring in many donors, but most TCR sequences were rare. Reported results showed that the classifier diagnosed cytomegalovirus status with high specificity and sensitivity. Further analysis, carried out later, found HLA-associated TCR beta chains more clonally expanded than equally common other chains.

Among the donors, all were healthy bone marrow donors. The PCR made use of 60 Vbeta and 13 Jbeta primers. Sequencing was performed with immunoSEQ multiplex PCR; in TCRdb, only in-frame clones are kept and a portion is missing. Among approximately 88,000 clones listed, roughly 80% were seen once. The CDR3 contains 14 residues. CDR1 is KGHSH and CDR2 is LQKENI in the germline V gene. V lost 0 bases and J 4 bases, leaving 9 bases between the germline ends. Remarks on this clone: What it binds is not known.

Sequencing input: PBMCs. The source of this sequence is a man aged 50 to 59 in good health and CMV-seropositive. V gene TRBV18 combines with J gene TRBJ2-5; D remains unclear. The chain's CDR3 is CASSPPGPAETQYF. The CDR3 DNA sequence: TGTGCCAGCTCACCACCGGGCCCCGCAGAGACCCAGTACTTC.